The 12 T cell receptor beta chains below come from one sample, sequenced in a study of blood T cells in healthy people across ages. Together with a sample-barcoded 5' primer, a J-beta primer mix was included in a second PCR lasting roughly 6 to 12 cycles. TCRdb reprocessed the 5' RACE reads via MiXCR and lists one record per CDR3 protein. The sample comprises hundreds of thousands of distinct CDR3 sequences, 25% to 35% of which are singletons, and more than 15% rests with the top ten. Sequenced sample: blood. These TCRs come from a woman aged 80 or over in good health.

V usage is TRBV5-5 and J usage is TRBJ1-2; TRBD1 matches 11 bases. The trim removed 4 bases at V and 3 bases at J, leaving 5 bases unmatched. The germline CDR1 and CDR2 sequences are SGHKS and YYEKEE (reference sequence). This CDR3 is built from 15 residues. Written as DNA, the CDR3 is TGTGCCAGCAGCGCGGGGACAGGGGGACACTATGGCTACACCTTC. It is translated as CASSAGTGGHYGYTF.

This clonotype was observed a handful of times. CDR3 in DNA: TGTGCCAGCAGGCTTCTAGCGGGGGGGGACACCGGGGAGCTGTTTTTT. This translates into CASRLLAGGDTGELFF. The chain joins TRBV6-6 to TRBJ2-2, with TRBD2 matching over 12 bases. J gave up 3 bases and V 6 bases, and 5 bases lay outside the gene matches. The germline gives CDR1 MNHNY, CDR2 SVGAGI (reference sequence). The CDR3 runs to 16 residues.

The chain joins TRBV11-2 to TRBJ1-2, with D possibly TRBD1 on 6 matching bases. V dropped 6 bases and J dropped 4 bases, with 18 bases sitting between them. CDR1 is SGHAT, CDR2 FQNNGV, per germline. The CDR3 is made up of 15 amino acids. CDR3 DNA sequence: TGTGCCAGCAGACACGGTTTTACAGGGATCTATGGCTACACCTTC. Protein product: CASRHGFTGIYGYTF. Full variable domain (outside the CDR3, taken from reference TRBV11-2 and TRBJ1-2): EAGVAQSPRYKIIEKRQSVAFWCNPISGHATLYWYQQILGQGPKLLIQFQNNGVVDDSQLPKDRFSAERLKGVDSTLKIQPAKLEDSAVYLCASRHGFTGIYGYTFGSGTRLTVV.

At least ten counts were recorded for this clonotype. The rearrangement links TRBV12-3 or TRBV12-4 to TRBJ2-7; the D gene is possibly TRBD1 (6 bases). This CDR3 is built from 13 residues. V dropped 6 bases and J dropped 4 bases, with 13 bases sitting between them. CDR3 sequence reads: CASRASGEYEQYF. DNA of the CDR3: TGTGCCAGCAGGGCGTCAGGGGAATACGAGCAGTACTTC.

In this sample, this clonotype turned up many times. This chain connects TRBV9 to TRBJ2-3, with 7 bases matching TRBD2. The CDR3 loop spans 15 amino acids. V lost 0 bases to trimming and J lost 8 bases; unmatched junction nucleotides: 9. CDR1 and CDR2 from the germline V gene are SGDLS and YYNGEE. The DNA for the CDR3 is TGTGCCAGCAGCGTAGAGGCTAGCGGTAAGGGTACGCAGTATTTT. Translating gives CASSVEASGKGTQYF.

This clonotype was seen repeatedly, ten times or more. The chain joins TRBV4-1 to TRBJ1-6; 9 bases agree with TRBD1. The CDR3 extends over 17 amino acids. V lost 3 bases to trimming and J lost 5 bases; unmatched junction nucleotides: 8. Germline CDR1 MGHRA, CDR2 YSYEKL. The CDR3 nucleotides are TGCGCCAGCAGCCAGAATCCCGGGACAGGGCATAATTCACCCCTCCACTTT. The encoded protein is CASSQNPGTGHNSPLHF.

At least ten counts were recorded for this clonotype. The rearrangement joins TRBV9 to TRBJ2-1, with 8 bases that match TRBD2. Trimming removed 4 bases from V and 4 bases from J; junction bases left unmatched: 7. Germline CDR1 SGDLS, CDR2 YYNGEE. The CDR3 has 15 residues. The CDR3 DNA is TGTGCCAGCAGCCCCTCCGGGACTAGATACAATGAGCAGTTCTTC. It translates to CASSPSGTRYNEQFF.

As for this clonotype: Given a much more abundant clone one base away, this may be a read error. The rearrangement links TRBV9 to TRBJ2-1; weak D call: TRBD1 (6 bases). CDR1 is SGDLS, CDR2 YYNGEE, per germline. The CDR3 consists of 14 residues. V was trimmed by 3 bases and J by 5 bases, leaving 12 bases between them. As DNA, the CDR3 is TGTGCCAGCAGCGAGGTGGCAGGGGACAATGAGCAGTTCTTC. Its translation: CASSEVAGDNEQFF. Full variable domain (outside the CDR3, taken from reference TRBV9 and TRBJ2-1): DSGVTQTPKHLITATGQRVTLRCSPRSGDLSVYWYQQSLDQGLQFLIQYYNGEERAKGNILERFSAQQFPDLHSELNLSSLELGDSALYFCASSEVAGDNEQFFGPGTRLTVL.

V gene TRBV5-6 combines with J gene TRBJ2-4; no definite D call. V dropped 3 bases and J dropped 8 bases, with 15 bases sitting between them. The CDR3 spans 14 residues. Germline V gives CDR1 SGHDT, CDR2 YYEEEE. The DNA of the CDR3 is TGTGCCAGCAGCTCGTTTAGGGTTGGGGACATTCAGTACTTC. It is translated as CASSSFRVGDIQYF.

Ten or more counts support this clonotype. The DNA for the CDR3 is TGCGCCAGCAGCTTGGAGGCAGGCAATAATGAAAAACTGTTTTTT. This encodes CASSLEAGNNEKLFF. This chain connects TRBV5-1 to TRBJ1-4; D is uncertain. The CDR3 has 15 amino acids. The germline V gene encodes CDR1 SGHRS and CDR2 YFSETQ. V lost 0 bases, J lost 4 bases, and 10 bases lay in between.

This rearrangement joins TRBV20-1 to TRBJ2-7, with D unclear. Germline V gene data show CDR1 as DFQATT and CDR2 as SNEGSKA (reference sequence). CDR3 length: 15 residues. The V end was cut by 1 base, the J end by 3 bases, with 16 bases between. The CDR3 protein is CSARATAMVHYEQYF. CDR3 coding DNA: TGCAGTGCTAGAGCCACGGCTATGGTTCACTACGAGCAGTACTTC.

The gene calls are TRBV9 and TRBJ2-1; no reliable D call. The V gene's germline CDR1 is SGDLS and CDR2 YYNGEE. V was trimmed by 0 bases and J by 3 bases, leaving 7 bases between them. This CDR3 has 14 residues. The CDR3 sequence is CASSVGRVYNEQFF. The CDR3 coding sequence is TGTGCCAGCAGCGTAGGTAGGGTCTACAATGAGCAGTTCTTC.